One sample yielded the 31 T cell receptor beta chains listed below, sequenced in a study of blood T cell repertoires in COVID-19. TCRdb keeps only in-frame clones here, not all; method: immunoSEQ multiplex PCR. Of about 26,000 clones in the sample, 80% to 95% were seen once. The sample consisted of peripheral blood. The receptors were gathered from a human donor in a cohort sampled during active COVID-19.

This clone was recorded only once. The chain couples TRBV11-3 to TRBJ2-7, with 9 nucleotides matching TRBD1. Unmatched junction bases numbered 4, after V lost 5 bases and J lost 2 bases. Germline lookup yields CDR1 SGHNT and CDR2 YENEEA. This CDR3 comprises 14 residues. Here the CDR3 reads CASSVGQGPYEQYF. In DNA, the CDR3 is TGTGCCAGCAGCGTAGGACAGGGGCCCTACGAGCAGTACTTC.

The CDR3 DNA is TGTGCCAGCACTGGAGGGGGGGACTACGAGCAGTACTTC. Translation: CASTGGGDYEQYF. The rearrangement joins TRBV27 to TRBJ2-7; D might be TRBD2 (7 bases). Germline V lookup: CDR1 MNHEY, CDR2 SMNVEV (reference sequence). V lost 7 bases to trimming and J lost 3 bases, with 13 bases between them. CDR3 length equals 13 residues.

The J gene is TRBJ1-6, the V gene TRBV3-1 (or the pseudogene TRBV3-2); D might be TRBD1 (6 bases). With 0 bases removed from V and 10 bases from J, the gap between germline ends came to 13 bases. CDR3 length: 15 amino acids. In germline, CDR1 is LGHDT, CDR2 YNNKEL (reference sequence). CDR3 nucleotide sequence: TGTGCCAGCAGCCAAGACGCCAGGGGATCGTCACCCCTCCACTTT. Its translation is CASSQDARGSSPLHF.

V is TRBV7-9 and J is TRBJ1-1; 8 nucleotides align to TRBD1. J gave up 4 bases and V 5 bases, and 3 bases lay outside the gene matches. CDR1 is SEHNR, CDR2 FQNEAQ, per germline (reference sequence). The CDR3 covers 13 residues. This CDR3 reads CASSDTGGTEAFF. The CDR3 DNA is TGTGCCAGCAGCGACACAGGGGGCACTGAAGCTTTCTTT. Looking up the rest from reference TRBV7-9 and TRBJ1-1 gives the full variable domain: DTGVSQNPRHKITKRGQNVTFRCDPISEHNRLYWYRQTLGQGPEFLTYFQNEAQLEKSRLLSDRFSAERPKGSFSTLEIQRTEQGDSAMYLCASSDTGGTEAFFGQGTRLTVV.

In this sample, this clone turned up once. This sequence joins TRBV5-4 and TRBJ2-6; D may be TRBD2 (5 bases). Germline CDR1 and CDR2: SGHNT and YYREEE (reference sequence). Trimming took 4 bases from V and 3 from J, leaving 17 bases between them. The CDR3 is made up of 17 amino acids. The CDR3: CASSPEAVGFGANVLTF. The CDR3 bases are TGTGCCAGCAGCCCCGAAGCGGTGGGGTTTGGGGCCAACGTCCTGACTTTC.

This CDR3 is CASRGISGTSGTGGELFF. The CDR3, as DNA: TGCGCCAGCAGAGGGATTTCCGGGACTAGCGGGACTGGCGGGGAGCTGTTTTTT. The V gene is TRBV5-1, the J gene TRBJ2-2; 13 bases fit TRBD2. The germline gives CDR1 SGHRS, CDR2 YFSETQ. V lost 5 bases and J lost 7; bases outside the gene matches: 14. This CDR3 is built from 18 residues.

The chain couples TRBV7-9 to TRBJ2-7; a weak D match, TRBD2 (5 bases). Germline V lookup: CDR1 SEHNR, CDR2 FQNEAQ (reference sequence). The CDR3 length is 16 residues. V lost 1 base and J lost 3, with 16 bases in between. In nucleotides, the CDR3 is TGTGCCAGCAGCTTAGTAGAACTAGGCGGTTACTACGAGCAGTACTTC. This codes for CASSLVELGGYYEQYF.

This chain uses TRBV5-5 with TRBJ1-5, with unresolved D. Germline V lookup: CDR1 SGHKS, CDR2 YYEKEE (reference sequence). V lost 2 bases and J 2 bases, leaving 8 bases between the germline ends. The CDR3 covers 14 residues. The CDR3 DNA is TGTGCCAGCAGCTTCGATAGTGGCAATCAGCCCCAGCATTTT. Its translation is CASSFDSGNQPQHF.

This chain connects TRBV3-1 (or the pseudogene TRBV3-2) to TRBJ1-1; a possible D gene is TRBD1 (5 bases). The length of the CDR3 is 13 residues. The germline V gene encodes CDR1 LGHDT and CDR2 YNNKEL (reference sequence). Between the trimmed V and J ends, which lost 4 bases and 2 bases, there was a span of 8 bases. The CDR3 nucleotides read TGTGCCAGCAGCCTAGGGGCCAACACTGAAGCTTTCTTT. Encoded protein: CASSLGANTEAFF.

This clone has just one count. The V call is TRBV7-2, the J call TRBJ1-1; 11 nucleotides line up with TRBD1. CDR3 length: 15 amino acids. The germline CDR1 and CDR2 sequences are SGHTA and FQGNSA. With V trimmed by 3 bases and J by 5 bases, 5 bases remained unmatched. CDR3 sequence reads: CASSFGQGAKTEAFF. For the CDR3, the DNA is TGTGCCAGCAGCTTCGGACAGGGGGCAAAGACTGAAGCTTTCTTT.

The CDR3 protein is CASSPGPTNGGYTF. In DNA form, the CDR3 reads TGTGCCAGCAGCCCTGGGCCTACAAATGGAGGCTACACCTTC. The chain has TRBV7-9 and TRBJ1-2; D is unresolved. Trimming stripped 5 bases from V and 8 bases from J, with 18 bases between. Germline assignment: CDR1 SEHNR and CDR2 FQNEAQ (reference sequence). The CDR3 runs to 14 residues.

The chain has TRBV28 and TRBJ2-6; 11 nucleotides agree with TRBD1. The CDR3 extends over 18 amino acids. The V segment lost 3 bases and the J segment 2 bases; nucleotides outside the gene matches: 6. CDR1 MDHEN and CDR2 SYDVKM come from the germline V gene. CDR3: CASSFSGQGATGANVLTF. The CDR3 DNA reads TGTGCCAGCAGTTTCTCTGGACAGGGGGCTACTGGGGCCAACGTCCTGACTTTC.

The gene calls are TRBV7-9 and TRBJ2-1; 11 bases are shared with TRBD2. Trimming cost V 4 bases and J 9 bases; bases outside gene matches: 8. CDR3 length: 15 residues. Germline lookup yields CDR1 SEHNR and CDR2 FQNEAQ (reference sequence). In nucleotides, the CDR3 is TGTGCCAGCAGCTACACTAGCGGGAGCACTGTTGAGCAGTTCTTC. Translating gives CASSYTSGSTVEQFF.

The chain couples TRBV29-1 to TRBJ1-1; D unresolved. The V end was cut by 4 bases, the J end by 2 bases, with 14 bases between. CDR1 and CDR2 from the germline V gene are SQVTM and ANQGSEA. The CDR3 loop spans 14 amino acids. The CDR3 DNA is TGCAGCGTTGCCCCGCGGGCCGTTAACACTGAAGCTTTCTTT. It yields the protein CSVAPRAVNTEAFF.

The chain recombines TRBV3-1 (or the pseudogene TRBV3-2) with TRBJ2-7, with D perhaps TRBD2 (5 bases). CDR3 length: 12 residues. V lost 5 bases, J lost 2 bases, and 7 bases lay in between. Germline CDR1 reads LGHDT; CDR2 reads YNNKEL (reference sequence). The CDR3 protein is CASSGETYEQYF. CDR3 DNA: TGTGCCAGCAGCGGGGAGACCTACGAGCAGTACTTC.

The rearrangement joins TRBV5-1 to TRBJ2-5, with 9 bases matching TRBD2. The germline CDR1 and CDR2 sequences are SGHRS and YFSETQ. J lost 4 bases, V lost 4 bases, and 8 bases had no gene match. CDR3 length: 15 residues. CDR3: CASSPSSGSGETQYF. In nucleotides, the CDR3 is TGCGCCAGCAGCCCCAGTAGCGGGAGTGGAGAGACCCAGTACTTC. Filled out from reference TRBV5-1 and TRBJ2-5, the complete variable domain reads KAGVTQTPRYLIKTRGQQVTLSCSPISGHRSVSWYQQTPGQGLQFLFEYFSETQRNKGNFPGRFSGRQFSNSRSEMNVSTLELGDSALYLCASSPSSGSGETQYFGPGTRLLVL.

The gene calls are TRBV5-4 and TRBJ1-4; D uncertain. The CDR3 totals 15 residues. Germline V gene sequence: CDR1 SGHNT, CDR2 YYREEE (reference sequence). Trimming pared 0 bases from V and 4 bases from J, leaving 10 bases between. In DNA, the CDR3 is TGTGCCAGCAGCTTGGGGGAGCTGAATAATGAAAAACTGTTTTTT. Protein product: CASSLGELNNEKLFF.

The chain joins TRBV5-6 to TRBJ2-1; TRBD2 aligns across 13 bases. CDR1 SGHDT and CDR2 YYEEEE come from the germline V gene. The CDR3 is made up of 16 amino acids. With 4 bases clipped from V and 9 bases from J, the junction kept 10 bases outside the gene matches. The CDR3 DNA sequence: TGTGCCAGCAGCCCCTACGGACTAGCGGGAGAGGGTGAGCAGTTCTTC. Its translation: CASSPYGLAGEGEQFF.

The J gene is TRBJ1-3, the V gene TRBV5-6; TRBD1 matches at 8 bases. The CDR3 extends over 15 amino acids. The V gene's germline CDR1 is SGHDT and CDR2 YYEEEE. V was clipped by 0 bases and J by 3 bases; unmatched bases: 2. CDR3 in amino acids: CASSLGQGHGNTIYF. The CDR3 DNA follows: TGTGCCAGCAGCTTGGGACAGGGGCATGGAAACACCATATATTTT.

The chain joins TRBV15 to TRBJ1-2; maybe TRBD1 (6 bases). Germline V lookup: CDR1 LNHNV, CDR2 YYDKDF (reference sequence). CDR3 size: 13 residues. V lost 5 bases and J 1 base, leaving 8 bases between the germline ends. The CDR3 loop reads CATSPDSNYGYTF. In DNA form, the CDR3 reads TGTGCCACCAGCCCGGACAGTAACTATGGCTACACCTTC.

V is TRBV25-1 and J is TRBJ2-5; maybe TRBD1 (6 bases). V was clipped by 1 base and J by 2 bases, with 11 bases between them. The CDR3 totals 15 residues. Germline-derived CDR1 and CDR2 are MGHDK and SYGVNS. The CDR3 protein is CASSELDSLQETQYF. CDR3 bases: TGTGCCAGCAGTGAATTGGACAGCCTACAAGAGACCCAGTACTTC. Together with reference TRBV25-1 and TRBJ2-5, the CDR3 gives the full variable domain: EADIYQTPRYLVIGTGKKITLECSQTMGHDKMYWYQQDPGMELHLIHYSYGVNSTEKGDLSSESTVSRIRTEHFPLTLESARPSHTSQYLCASSELDSLQETQYFGPGTRLLVL.

This chain connects TRBV28 to TRBJ2-7; tentatively, D is TRBD2 (6 bases). This CDR3 spans 16 amino acids. V lost 1 base and J lost 2, with 15 bases in between. The germline V gene encodes CDR1 MDHEN and CDR2 SYDVKM. The CDR3 DNA sequence: TGTGCCAGCAGTTTATTCTCGGTGGGGGGTACCTACGAGCAGTACTTC. Encoded protein: CASSLFSVGGTYEQYF.

V usage is TRBV7-8 and J usage is TRBJ1-5; D not resolved. Trimming removed 3 bases from V and 2 bases from J, with 11 bases in between. This CDR3 is 15 amino acids long. Germline V lookup: CDR1 SGHVS, CDR2 FQNEAQ. The DNA for the CDR3 is TGTGCCAGCAGCTTCCCAGGAGGAGGCAATCAGCCCCAGCATTTT. It codes for CASSFPGGGNQPQHF.

The chain joins TRBV11-3 to TRBJ2-4; 9 bases are a match to TRBD2. Per germline, CDR1 SGHNT and CDR2 YENEEA. CDR3 length equals 17 residues. Unmatched junction bases numbered 12, after V lost 5 bases and J lost 4 bases. This chain's CDR3 is CASSLYSGSGGKNIQYF. The CDR3 region has the DNA TGTGCCAGCAGCCTCTATAGCGGGAGTGGAGGTAAAAACATTCAGTACTTC.

The V call is TRBV5-1, the J call TRBJ1-3; TRBD1 agrees at 7 bases. V was pared by 3 bases and J by 4 bases, with 1 base of the junction left unmatched. There are 13 residues in the CDR3. Germline CDR1 and CDR2: SGHRS and YFSETQ. Here the CDR3 reads CASSSDRGNTIYF. CDR3 nucleotides: TGCGCCAGCAGCTCGGACAGGGGAAACACCATATATTTT. Variable domain in full (rest from reference TRBV5-1 and TRBJ1-3): KAGVTQTPRYLIKTRGQQVTLSCSPISGHRSVSWYQQTPGQGLQFLFEYFSETQRNKGNFPGRFSGRQFSNSRSEMNVSTLELGDSALYLCASSSDRGNTIYFGEGSWLTVV.

The chain joins TRBV3-1 (or the pseudogene TRBV3-2) to TRBJ1-5; perhaps TRBD1 as D (5 bases). CDR3 size: 16 residues. Germline CDR1 LGHDT, CDR2 YNNKEL (reference sequence). Trimming removed 1 base at V and 7 bases at J, with 17 bases between. The CDR3 DNA reads TGTGCCAGCAGCCAAGGGTTGGGTCGCGGGGGGCAGCCCCAGCATTTT. Protein sequence: CASSQGLGRGGQPQHF.

The rearrangement uses TRBV28 and TRBJ1-5, with D unclear. V was trimmed by 4 bases and J by 7 bases, leaving 14 bases between them. There are 14 residues in the CDR3. Per germline, CDR1 MDHEN and CDR2 SYDVKM. CDR3 DNA sequence: TGTGCCAGCAGTTCTCCGACATGGGCCCAGCCCCAGCATTTT. Its protein is CASSSPTWAQPQHF.

This clone came up once. This CDR3 reads CASSEEGAANQPQHF. The CDR3 region has the DNA TGCGCCAGCAGTGAGGAGGGGGCAGCTAATCAGCCCCAGCATTTT. This chain joins TRBV10-1 and TRBJ1-5, with 7 nucleotides matching TRBD1. Trimming took 2 bases from V and 4 from J; bases not matched to a gene: 5. This CDR3 has 15 residues. Germline CDR1 is WNHNN and CDR2 is SYGVQD (reference sequence).

The chain carries TRBV11-1 and TRBJ2-1; 8 bases align to TRBD2. In germline, CDR1 is SGHAT, CDR2 FQDESV (reference sequence). With V trimmed by 4 bases and J by 5 bases, 7 bases remained unmatched. The CDR3 loop spans 15 amino acids. This CDR3 reads CASSSLLAGHNEQFF. CDR3 bases: TGTGCCAGCAGCTCGCTGCTAGCGGGCCACAATGAGCAGTTCTTC.

CDR3 coding DNA: TGTGCCACCAGCAGAGATCGGGGAAAAACAGTCCAGCATTTT. Translated, it gives CATSRDRGKTVQHF. The rearrangement joins TRBV15 to TRBJ1-5; D unresolved. Germline-derived CDR1 and CDR2 are LNHNV and YYDKDF (reference sequence). V lost 0 bases to trimming and J lost 12 bases, with 15 bases between them. The CDR3 covers 14 residues.

The chain has TRBV11-3 and TRBJ2-7; D is perhaps TRBD2 (6 bases). There are 14 residues in the CDR3. CDR1 is SGHNT, CDR2 YENEEA, per germline. The V and J ends lost 5 bases and 5 bases respectively, with 16 bases between them. The CDR3 sequence is CASSPGGVGHEQYF. As DNA, the CDR3 is TGTGCCAGCAGCCCCGGCGGGGTGGGCCACGAGCAGTACTTC. Full variable domain (missing parts from reference TRBV11-3 and TRBJ2-7): EAGVVQSPRYKIIEKKQPVAFWCNPISGHNTLYWYLQNLGQGPELLIRYENEEAVDDSQLPKDRFSAERLKGVDSTLKIQPAELGDSAVYLCASSPGGVGHEQYFGPGTRLTVT.